A single sample gave rise to the 13 T cell receptor beta chains below, sequenced in a study of blood T cell repertoires in COVID-19. The table came from immunoSEQ multiplex PCR; TCRdb's copy has only in-frame clones and leaves some out. Of roughly 60,000 clones in the sample, approximately 78% were seen once. The sample consisted of peripheral blood. The receptors were gathered from an elderly man with acute or convalescent COVID-19.

This chain links TRBV18 with TRBJ1-3; D is perhaps TRBD1 (6 bases). The CDR3 runs 16 residues. The V gene's germline CDR1 is KGHSH and CDR2 LQKENI. V lost 3 bases, J lost 3 bases, and 15 bases lay in between. In nucleotides, the CDR3 is TGTGCCAGCTCACCTGATGCCCGGACAGTTGGAAACACCATATATTTT. Its protein product is CASSPDARTVGNTIYF.

The chain carries TRBV4-2 and TRBJ2-1; TRBD2 agrees at 8 bases. Looked up from germline, CDR1 is LGHNA and CDR2 is YNFKEQ. CDR3 length equals 17 residues. V was pared by 0 bases and J by 4 bases, with 8 bases of the junction left unmatched. In nucleotides, the CDR3 is TGTGCCAGCAGCCAAGATTTTAAGCGGGGGAGTTACAATGAGCAGTTCTTC. This sequence encodes CASSQDFKRGSYNEQFF.

V gene TRBV18 combines with J gene TRBJ1-1; 9 nucleotides agree with TRBD1. From germline, CDR1 is KGHSH and CDR2 LQKENI. The J segment lost 1 base and the V segment lost 1 base, leaving 7 bases of the junction unmatched. This CDR3 is built from 17 residues. This CDR3 reads CASSPHTGGLQNTEAFF. CDR3 DNA sequence: TGTGCCAGCTCACCACACACAGGGGGCCTCCAGAACACTGAAGCTTTCTTT.

The V gene is TRBV5-1, the J gene TRBJ2-7; 8 bases match TRBD1. CDR3 length: 13 residues. Losses at the gene ends were 3 bases for V and 7 bases for J; bases not matched to a gene: 6. CDR1 is SGHRS and CDR2 is YFSETQ in the germline V gene. The CDR3 spells CASSWTGSREQYF. DNA of the CDR3: TGCGCCAGCAGCTGGACAGGGTCTCGAGAGCAGTACTTC.

V usage is TRBV4-2 and J usage is TRBJ2-2; 7 bases align to TRBD2. CDR1 is LGHNA and CDR2 is YNFKEQ in the germline V gene. CDR3 length equals 16 residues. The V and J ends lost 4 bases and 0 bases, in that order; junction bases with no gene match: 5. CDR3 protein: CASSPRGGANTGELFF. As DNA, the CDR3 is TGTGCCAGCAGCCCCCGGGGAGGGGCGAACACCGGGGAGCTGTTTTTT.

The genes are TRBV6-5 and TRBJ1-6; 10 bases agree with TRBD1. The CDR3 covers 16 residues. V gave up 2 bases and J gave up 6 bases; unmatched junction bases: 4. Germline CDR1 is MNHEY and CDR2 is SVGAGI. CDR3 amino acids: CASSYAGTGANSPLHF. The CDR3 bases are TGTGCCAGCAGTTACGCGGGGACAGGGGCTAATTCACCCCTCCACTTT.

The chain has TRBV5-4 and TRBJ2-2; perhaps TRBD1 as D (6 bases). Trimming cost V 4 bases and J 3 bases, with 16 bases left between them. The CDR3 contains 16 residues. CDR1 SGHNT and CDR2 YYREEE come from the germline V gene (reference sequence). The CDR3 DNA reads TGTGCCAGCAGCGTCGGTCAGGACAGAGACACCGGGGAGCTGTTTTTT. Its translation: CASSVGQDRDTGELFF. Combining the CDR3 with reference TRBV5-4 and TRBJ2-2 gives the whole variable domain ETGVTQSPTHLIKTRGQQVTLRCSSQSGHNTVSWYQQALGQGPQFIFQYYREEENGRGNFPPRFSGLQFPNYSSELNVNALELDDSALYLCASSVGQDRDTGELFFGEGSRLTVL.

This clone was observed once. The chain carries TRBV11-3 and TRBJ1-3; D unclear. With 5 bases removed from V and 7 bases from J, the gap between germline ends came to 15 bases. The CDR3 has 14 residues. Germline loops: CDR1 SGHNT, CDR2 YENEEA. CDR3 DNA sequence: TGTGCCAGCAGCATAAGACAAGGTTGGAACACCATATATTTT. It is translated as CASSIRQGWNTIYF.

J is TRBJ1-3 and V is TRBV5-1; 8 nucleotides match TRBD1. Germline trimming cut 1 base from V and 2 bases from J; bases unmatched to any gene: 5. The CDR3 is made up of 16 amino acids. The V gene's germline CDR1 is SGHRS and CDR2 YFSETQ. CDR3 DNA sequence: TGCGCCAGCAGCTTGAGGCGGACAGGGCCTGGAAACACCATATATTTT. It yields the protein CASSLRRTGPGNTIYF.

V and J are TRBV7-8 and TRBJ1-6; D ambiguous. V was trimmed by 1 base and J by 7 bases, leaving 14 bases between them. The germline CDR1 and CDR2 sequences are SGHVS and FQNEAQ. CDR3 length equals 16 residues. CDR3 sequence reads: CASSLVVGSSNSPLHF. The DNA for the CDR3 is TGTGCCAGCAGCTTAGTTGTAGGGAGTTCCAATTCACCCCTCCACTTT. The variable domain in full, completed from reference TRBV7-8 and TRBJ1-6, reads GAGVSQSPRYKVAKRGQDVALRCDPISGHVSLFWYQQALGQGPEFLTYFQNEAQLDKSGLPSDRFFAERPEGSVSTLKIQRTQQEDSAVYLCASSLVVGSSNSPLHFGNGTRLTVT.

The gene calls are TRBV6-6 and TRBJ1-1; 11 bases align to TRBD1. The CDR3 has 16 residues. V was clipped by 6 bases and J by 0 bases; unmatched bases: 6. CDR1 is MNHNY, CDR2 SVGAGI, per germline (reference sequence). The CDR3 sequence is CASRTGTGGMNTEAFF. The CDR3 coding sequence is TGTGCCAGCAGAACGGGGACAGGGGGGATGAACACTGAAGCTTTCTTT.

The V call is TRBV27, the J call TRBJ2-7; perhaps TRBD1 as D (5 bases). V lost 5 bases, J lost 2 bases, and 10 bases lay in between. The CDR3 covers 13 residues. Germline CDR1 is MNHEY and CDR2 is SMNVEV (reference sequence). The CDR3 DNA reads as TGTGCCAGCAGTGGGCAGGGCCCCTACGAGCAGTACTTC. It yields the protein CASSGQGPYEQYF.

The chain combines TRBV6-5 with TRBJ1-1; 7 nucleotides match TRBD1. Germline V CDR1 and CDR2: MNHEY, SVGAGI. The CDR3 runs 15 residues. Germline trimming cut 4 bases from V and 2 bases from J; bases unmatched to any gene: 7. The CDR3 DNA is TGTGCCAGCAGTTTGACAGGGCCCCATAACACTGAAGCTTTCTTT. Its translation is CASSLTGPHNTEAFF.